These 13 T cell receptor beta chains originate from one sample sequenced in a study of T cells in tumors and immune-related adverse events. Method: immunoSEQ multiplex PCR; TCRdb's copy keeps in-frame clones and lacks some. This sample has about 22,000 clones, with about 89% found just once. Sequences were derived from lymph node tissue, sampled from a patient treated with anti-PD-1 therapy. These receptors were collected from a female donor with metastatic renal cell carcinoma.

The rearrangement joins TRBV30 to TRBJ1-2; D not resolved. Trimming cost V 2 bases and J 3 bases, with 13 bases left between them. In germline, CDR1 is GTSNPN, CDR2 SVGIG (reference sequence). CDR3 size: 14 residues. This CDR3 is CAWSRKQIDYGYTF. The CDR3 DNA is TGTGCCTGGAGTCGAAAGCAGATAGACTATGGCTACACCTTC.

The chain is built from TRBV29-1 and TRBJ1-1, with TRBD1 identical over 10 bases. Germline lookup yields CDR1 SQVTM and CDR2 ANQGSEA. There are 13 residues in the CDR3. V trimming: 3 bases; J trimming: 5 bases; junction bases outside the gene matches: 3. The CDR3 reads CSVESDRGTEAFF. CDR3 in DNA: TGCAGCGTTGAGTCGGACAGGGGGACTGAAGCTTTCTTT.

The V and J genes are TRBV19 and TRBJ2-4; perhaps D is TRBD1 or TRBD2 (5 bases each). CDR1 and CDR2 from the germline V gene are LNHDA and SQIVND (reference sequence). V was cut by 5 bases and J by 6 bases, with 17 bases left in between. This CDR3 is 15 amino acids long. This CDR3 reads CASSPRTGRGNIQYF. In DNA form, the CDR3 reads TGTGCCAGTAGTCCTCGGACTGGAAGGGGAAACATTCAGTACTTC.

This clone came up once. The chain is built from TRBV2 and TRBJ2-1; TRBD1 matches 8 bases. This CDR3 spans 16 amino acids. Germline V gene data show CDR1 as SNHLY and CDR2 as FYNNEI. The V and J ends lost 6 bases and 0 bases, in that order; junction bases with no gene match: 7. The CDR3 nucleotides read TGTGCCAGCAGCCAACAGGGGGGAAGCTCCTACAATGAGCAGTTCTTC. It encodes CASSQQGGSSYNEQFF.

This rearrangement joins TRBV4-2 to TRBJ1-3; D perhaps matches TRBD1 (5 bases). Germline-derived CDR1 and CDR2 are LGHNA and YNFKEQ. V was shortened by 1 base and J by 0 bases, with 16 bases between the two germline ends. The CDR3 extends over 18 amino acids. The chain's CDR3 is CASSQALVQGGSGNTIYF. CDR3 DNA sequence: TGTGCCAGCAGCCAAGCGCTGGTCCAGGGCGGCTCTGGAAACACCATATATTTT.

This chain connects TRBV11-3 to TRBJ2-5; 8 bases are shared with TRBD2. Per germline, CDR1 SGHNT and CDR2 YENEEA. Trimming cost V 5 bases and J 4 bases; bases outside gene matches: 9. The CDR3 has 15 amino acids. The CDR3 nucleotides read TGTGCCAGCAGCGCCTCCGGCGGGGGGATAGAGACCCAGTACTTC. It yields the protein CASSASGGGIETQYF.

The V and J genes are TRBV7-6 and TRBJ1-1; TRBD1 is a possible D gene (5 bases). This CDR3 is built from 13 residues. V lost 0 bases, J lost 5 bases, and 7 bases lay in between. Germline V gene lookup returns CDR1 SGHVS and CDR2 FNYEAQ. As DNA, the CDR3 is TGTGCCAGCAGCTTAGCGGGGCCGACTGAAGCTTTCTTT. It specifies CASSLAGPTEAFF.

The V call is TRBV28, the J call TRBJ1-6; no clear D. The germline V gene has CDR1 MDHEN and CDR2 SYDVKM. The V end lost 3 bases, the J end lost 0 bases, and 9 bases lay between the germline ends. This CDR3 is built from 16 residues. The CDR3 DNA reads as TGTGCCAGCAGTTTGCGGGGTATCTCCTATAATTCACCCCTCCACTTT. Amino acid sequence: CASSLRGISYNSPLHF. Drawing the rest from reference TRBV28 and TRBJ1-6, the complete variable domain is DVKVTQSSRYLVKRTGEKVFLECVQDMDHENMFWYRQDPGLGLRLIYFSYDVKMKEKGDIPEGYSVSREKKERFSLILESASTNQTSMYLCASSLRGISYNSPLHFGNGTRLTVT.

The rearrangement joins TRBV11-1 to TRBJ2-5, with D perhaps matching TRBD1 (5 bases). CDR3 length: 15 amino acids. V was shortened by 5 bases and J by 0 bases, with 13 bases between the two germline ends. The V gene's germline CDR1 is SGHAT and CDR2 FQDESV (reference sequence). DNA for the CDR3: TGTGCCAGCAGCCCCCAGGGTGGGTACCAAGAGACCCAGTACTTC. This sequence encodes CASSPQGGYQETQYF.

The V and J genes are TRBV10-1 and TRBJ2-5; a weak D match, TRBD2 (6 bases). Per the germline V gene, CDR1 is WNHNN and CDR2 is SYGVQD (reference sequence). Trimming removed 2 bases from V and 2 bases from J, with 6 bases in between. This CDR3 spans 13 amino acids. The CDR3 here is CASSEGLQETQYF. DNA for the CDR3: TGCGCCAGCAGTGAGGGACTACAAGAGACCCAGTACTTC.

The chain is built from TRBV18 and TRBJ1-4; the match to TRBD1 covers 7 bases. Germline V lookup: CDR1 KGHSH, CDR2 LQKENI. CDR3 length: 16 residues. With 6 bases clipped from V and 8 bases from J, the junction kept 15 bases outside the gene matches. The CDR3 here is CASSSVTGTESEKLFF. CDR3 nucleotides: TGTGCCAGCTCTTCGGTCACCGGGACAGAGTCCGAAAAACTGTTTTTT.

The chain has TRBV25-1 and TRBJ2-2; the D is unclear. Germline V gene data show CDR1 as MGHDK and CDR2 as SYGVNS. The CDR3 contains 13 residues. Trimming took off 6 bases at V and 5 bases at J, with 10 bases between the two ends. CDR3 sequence reads: CASREIGTGELFF. The CDR3 DNA reads as TGTGCCAGCAGGGAAATTGGGACCGGGGAGCTGTTTTTT.

V is TRBV5-1 and J is TRBJ2-5; 13 bases are a match to TRBD2. J lost 5 bases, V lost 3 bases, and 7 bases had no gene match. In germline, CDR1 is SGHRS, CDR2 YFSETQ. This CDR3 is built from 16 residues. CDR3 DNA: TGCGCCAGCAGCTCAGGACTAGCGGGAGTGAGGGAGACCCAGTACTTC. Amino acids: CASSSGLAGVRETQYF.